This entry features one T cell receptor (beta chain) sequence. The antigen remains unidentified. These data belong to a study of T cell responses to AZD1222 COVID-19 vaccine. The CDR3 extends over 13 amino acids. Germline CDR1 and CDR2: LGHDT and YNNKEL (reference sequence). Trimming removed 7 bases from V and 4 bases from J, with 13 bases in between. Study results and caveats: Spike regions recognized by vaccine-associated CD4 TCRs spanned the protein, led by 160-218 and 743-854. The sample set comprised mostly white British donors with more females, and clonal diversity was possibly underestimated. Reports say nearly half of spike-specific TCRs go after unmutated variant regions.

Profiling relied on immunoSEQ multiplex PCR, and the TCRdb table lists in-frame clones only, not all of them. The sample holds some 180,000 clones, around 94% seen once. The receptor comes from an adult who received the MenACWY meningococcal vaccine as a control. Sequencing used peripheral blood, obtained 28 days after the second dose of the MenACWY control vaccine. The chain has TRBV3-1 (or the pseudogene TRBV3-2) and TRBJ1-1, with D tentatively TRBD1 (5 bases). The chain's CDR3 is CASTPWGGTEAFF. The CDR3 nucleotides are TGTGCCAGCACCCCCTGGGGGGGCACTGAAGCTTTCTTT.